What follows describes a single T cell receptor beta chain. Its target is unknown. Primers used in a second PCR of roughly 6 to 11 cycles were a sample-barcoded 5' primer and a J-beta primer mix. Each of the cDNA molecules was tagged by a template-switch adaptor with 12 random nucleotides. From the 5' RACE reads, TCRdb called clonotypes with MiXCR, one entry per CDR3 protein. The sample lists some 780,000 distinct CDR3 sequences; around three fifths were seen once. This sample is drawn from a study of blood T cells in healthy people across ages. Whole-study results and caveats: The unknown donor CMV status may have confounded expanded clonotype changes.

Trimming took off 1 base at V and 4 bases at J, with 16 bases between the two ends. CDR3 size: 16 residues. CDR1 and CDR2 from the germline V gene are LNHNV and YYDKDF (reference sequence). The source material was blood. The sequence derives from a man between 40 and 49 years old in good health. The chain has TRBV15 and TRBJ2-5; D could derive from TRBD1 or TRBD2 (5 bases each). In nucleotides, the CDR3 is TGTGCCACCAGCAGAGGTGGGGGAACTGGAGGAGAGACCCAGTACTTC. Its translation: CATSRGGGTGGETQYF.